These 29 T cell receptor beta chains were all obtained from the same sample, sequenced in a study of T cell responses to AZD1222 COVID-19 vaccine. Sequencing used immunoSEQ multiplex PCR; TCRdb keeps in-frame clones, though not all of them. This repertoire shows roughly 100,000 clones, around 89% found once; its top ten account for under 3%. Sequenced here: peripheral blood, sampled on day 0 of AZD1222 vaccination. All receptors come from an adult in good health.

The gene calls are TRBV6-1 and TRBJ1-5; no reliable D call. The V end was cut by 1 base, the J end by 7 bases, with 11 bases between. The CDR3 sequence is 14 residues long. The germline CDR1 and CDR2 sequences are MNHNS and SASEGT. This chain's CDR3 is CASSEEAGRQPQHF. Written as DNA, the CDR3 is TGTGCCAGCAGTGAAGAGGCAGGTCGCCAGCCCCAGCATTTT.

The CDR3 nucleotides are TGTGCCAGCAGCCCCGGGGGGTCGGCTGAAGCTTTCTTT. The encoded protein is CASSPGGSAEAFF. The chain combines TRBV7-3 with TRBJ1-1; D is perhaps TRBD1 (5 bases). The V end lost 5 bases, the J end lost 6 bases, and 13 bases lay between the germline ends. Germline V gene sequence: CDR1 SGHTA, CDR2 FQGTGA. This CDR3 is built from 13 residues.

The rearrangement joins TRBV24-1 to TRBJ1-1, with TRBD1 as a possible D gene (6 bases). CDR1 is KGHDR and CDR2 is SFDVKD in the germline V gene. Deletions cut 4 bases from V and 1 base from J, with 9 bases between. CDR3 length: 14 amino acids. The CDR3 region is CATSETGRNTEAFF. DNA of the CDR3: TGTGCCACCAGTGAAACAGGGAGGAACACTGAAGCTTTCTTT.

The V call is TRBV7-9, the J call TRBJ1-2, with 9 bases fitting TRBD1. J lost 8 bases, V lost 5 bases, and 9 bases had no gene match. Per the germline V gene, CDR1 is SEHNR and CDR2 is FQNEAQ (reference sequence). The CDR3 has 14 amino acids. Here the CDR3 DNA reads TGTGCCAGCAGCCCCAGGACAGGGGTAGGGGGCTACACCTTC. Residues: CASSPRTGVGGYTF.

The V and J genes are TRBV27 and TRBJ2-4; D not certain. The germline V gene has CDR1 MNHEY and CDR2 SMNVEV (reference sequence). The CDR3 consists of 17 residues. The germline V and J ends were trimmed by 0 bases and 5 bases, with 17 bases remaining between them. Here the CDR3 reads CASSLSPGLAGQNIQYF. The DNA of the CDR3 is TGTGCCAGCAGTTTATCGCCTGGGCTTGCAGGACAAAACATTCAGTACTTC.

CDR3 in amino acids: CASSQGAYDQETQYF. The CDR3 DNA follows: TGTGCCAGCAGCCAAGGGGCGTATGACCAAGAGACCCAGTACTTC. This chain connects TRBV4-2 to TRBJ2-5; D gene ambiguous. Trimming left V 1 base short and J 0 bases short, with 9 bases between. Germline CDR1 LGHNA, CDR2 YNFKEQ. The CDR3 is 15 amino acids.

Written as DNA, the CDR3 is TGCGCCAGCAGCCAAGAGCCGGGACAGAGTTACGAGCAGTACTTC. Amino acid sequence: CASSQEPGQSYEQYF. The chain carries TRBV4-3 and TRBJ2-7, with 7 bases that match TRBD1. The CDR3 runs to 15 residues. V lost 0 bases to trimming and J lost 4 bases; unmatched junction nucleotides: 6. In germline, CDR1 is LGHNA, CDR2 YSLEER.

This chain uses TRBV6-5 with TRBJ1-4; perhaps TRBD1 as D (6 bases). The CDR3 is 14 residues long. Germline CDR1 MNHEY, CDR2 SVGAGI. Trimming pared 6 bases from V and 4 bases from J, leaving 12 bases between. The CDR3 nucleotides are TGTGCCAGCAGCCGAGGACAGATTAATGAAAAACTGTTTTTT. Protein: CASSRGQINEKLFF.

This sequence joins TRBV9 and TRBJ2-1; no reliable D call. The germline V gene has CDR1 SGDLS and CDR2 YYNGEE. The CDR3 has 12 residues. Between the trimmed V and J ends, which lost 0 bases and 3 bases, there was a span of 1 base. In DNA, the CDR3 is TGTGCCAGCAGCGTAGACTACAATGAGCAGTTCTTC. This gives the protein CASSVDYNEQFF.

The chain combines TRBV6-7 with TRBJ1-5; D gene unclear. TRBV6-7 is an ORF, with its function uncertain. The CDR3 extends over 18 amino acids. Trimming removed 6 bases from V and 0 bases from J, with 21 bases in between. The DNA for the CDR3 is TGTGCCAGCAGCTACAAAGGTTCGGACCCACATAGCAATCAGCCCCAGCATTTT. Amino acid sequence: CASSYKGSDPHSNQPQHF.

The J gene is TRBJ2-7, the V gene TRBV19; D is possibly TRBD1 (5 bases). The CDR3 is 12 residues long. Trimming left V 5 bases short and J 3 bases short, with 8 bases between. The V gene's germline CDR1 is LNHDA and CDR2 SQIVND (reference sequence). CDR3 nucleotides: TGTGCCAGTAGTTTCCAGGGCTACGAGCAGTACTTC. It yields the protein CASSFQGYEQYF. The whole variable domain, remainder taken from reference TRBV19 and TRBJ2-7, is DGGITQSPKYLFRKEGQNVTLSCEQNLNHDAMYWYRQDPGQGLRLIYYSQIVNDFQKGDIAEGYSVSREKKESFPLTVTSAQKNPTAFYLCASSFQGYEQYFGPGTRLTVT.

In the case of this clone: The sample contains more than one DNA sequence encoding this CDR3. The chain combines TRBV18 with TRBJ1-4, with unresolved D. V dropped 3 bases and J dropped 8 bases, with 4 bases sitting between them. The CDR3 sequence is 11 residues long. CDR1 is KGHSH, CDR2 LQKENI, per germline. CDR3 DNA: TGTGCCAGCTCACCGGGCGAAAAACTGTTTTTT. Translating it yields CASSPGEKLFF.

V and J are TRBV5-1 and TRBJ1-4, with 10 nucleotides matching TRBD1. The junction had 14 bases not matched to a gene; V was cut back by 3 bases and J by 0 bases. This CDR3 is 20 amino acids long. The germline V gene has CDR1 SGHRS and CDR2 YFSETQ. CDR3 nucleotide sequence: TGCGCCAGCAGCTACGCGACAGGGGGCGGGAGAACTGCAACTAATGAAAAACTGTTTTTT. Protein product: CASSYATGGGRTATNEKLFF.

This chain uses TRBV3-1 (or the pseudogene TRBV3-2) with TRBJ2-7, with D hard to call. CDR1 LGHDT and CDR2 YNNKEL come from the germline V gene (reference sequence). Trimming removed 5 bases at V and 0 bases at J, with 5 bases between. CDR3 length equals 12 residues. The CDR3 loop reads CASSSSSYEQYF. The CDR3 nucleotides read TGTGCCAGCAGCTCGAGCTCCTACGAGCAGTACTTC.

The chain carries TRBV6-4 and TRBJ2-1; 9 nucleotides line up with TRBD2. The CDR3 extends over 15 amino acids. CDR1 MRHNA and CDR2 SNTAGT come from the germline V gene. V shed 2 bases and J 6 bases; nucleotides not matched to a gene: 5. CDR3 sequence: CASSDRLAGPNEQFF. Here the CDR3 DNA reads TGTGCCAGCAGTGACCGCCTAGCGGGACCCAATGAGCAGTTCTTC.

The chain links TRBV5-4 to TRBJ2-5; no clear D gene. The CDR3 has 13 amino acids. The V gene lost 0 bases and the J gene lost 3 bases, with 6 bases spanning the gap. CDR1 is SGHNT and CDR2 is YYREEE in the germline V gene (reference sequence). CDR3 sequence (DNA): TGTGCCAGCAGCTTGGCAGCTAAAGAGACCCAGTACTTC. This gives the protein CASSLAAKETQYF.

The chain couples TRBV15 to TRBJ1-2; the match to TRBD1 covers 10 bases. Germline CDR1 reads LNHNV; CDR2 reads YYDKDF (reference sequence). V lost 3 bases, J lost 0 bases, and 1 base stayed unmatched. The CDR3 contains 15 residues. CDR3 DNA sequence: TGTGCCACCAGCAGGGGGACAGGGGCTAACTATGGCTACACCTTC. Amino acid sequence: CATSRGTGANYGYTF.

The chain uses TRBV11-3 and TRBJ2-5, with D uncertain. Trimming removed 5 bases at V and 0 bases at J, with 13 bases between. This CDR3 comprises 15 residues. Germline-derived CDR1 and CDR2 are SGHNT and YENEEA. The CDR3 sequence: CASSPSPGYQETQYF. The DNA for the CDR3 is TGTGCCAGCAGCCCCTCCCCCGGGTACCAAGAGACCCAGTACTTC. Together with reference TRBV11-3 and TRBJ2-5, the CDR3 gives the full variable domain: EAGVVQSPRYKIIEKKQPVAFWCNPISGHNTLYWYLQNLGQGPELLIRYENEEAVDDSQLPKDRFSAERLKGVDSTLKIQPAELGDSAVYLCASSPSPGYQETQYFGPGTRLLVL.

This chain links TRBV3-1 (or the pseudogene TRBV3-2) with TRBJ2-3; D ambiguous. This CDR3 comprises 16 residues. V lost 3 bases, J lost 10 bases, and 23 bases lay in between. Germline V gene data show CDR1 as LGHDT and CDR2 as YNNKEL (reference sequence). The CDR3 loop is CASSHPRSRLDTSQYF. The CDR3 DNA reads TGTGCCAGCAGCCATCCTCGGTCGAGACTGGATACTTCGCAGTATTTT.

The chain has TRBV27 and TRBJ1-3, with a possible D match to TRBD1 (6 bases). The CDR3 consists of 16 residues. Germline V gene lookup returns CDR1 MNHEY and CDR2 SMNVEV (reference sequence). Trimming took 0 bases from V and 0 from J, leaving 9 bases between them. The CDR3 nucleotides are TGTGCCAGCAGTTTATCGGGGGCCTTCTCTGGAAACACCATATATTTT. Translated, it gives CASSLSGAFSGNTIYF.

This sequence joins TRBV6-2 or TRBV6-3 and TRBJ2-1; D unclear. The germline gives CDR1 MNHEY, CDR2 SVGEGT. CDR3 size: 16 residues. The V end lost 6 bases, the J end lost 2 bases, and 17 bases lay between the germline ends. The CDR3 here is CASSLVYQYPYNEQFF. Written as DNA, the CDR3 is TGTGCCAGCAGCCTCGTCTATCAATACCCCTACAATGAGCAGTTCTTC.

The gene calls are TRBV27 and TRBJ2-5, with TRBD1 identical over 9 bases. CDR3 length: 16 residues. J lost 4 bases, V lost 5 bases, and 11 bases had no gene match. The germline V gene has CDR1 MNHEY and CDR2 SMNVEV (reference sequence). The CDR3 loop reads CASSPQGAYSRETQYF. The DNA for the CDR3 is TGTGCCAGCAGTCCACAGGGGGCGTATTCAAGAGAGACCCAGTACTTC.

This chain links TRBV6-4 with TRBJ2-2; 8 positions match TRBD1. Germline V lookup: CDR1 MRHNA, CDR2 SNTAGT. The CDR3 is 17 amino acids. The J segment lost 3 bases and the V segment lost 0 bases, leaving 6 bases of the junction unmatched. CDR3: CASSDSTGDWDTGELFF. The DNA of the CDR3 is TGTGCCAGCAGTGACTCGACAGGGGATTGGGACACCGGGGAGCTGTTTTTT.

This clone was recorded a few times. The chain recombines TRBV7-2 with TRBJ1-2; 8 nucleotides line up with TRBD1. Trimming took 5 bases from V and 3 from J; bases not matched to a gene: 8. The CDR3 has 15 amino acids. Per germline, CDR1 SGHTA and CDR2 FQGNSA. The CDR3 protein is CASSLGQGDYYGYTF. CDR3 nucleotide sequence: TGTGCCAGCAGCCTAGGACAGGGCGATTACTATGGCTACACCTTC.

This clone was seen only once. The rearrangement uses TRBV5-1 and TRBJ2-5; a weak D match, TRBD2 (6 bases). CDR3 length: 15 residues. The V end lost 1 base, the J end lost 1 base, and 11 bases lay between the germline ends. CDR1 and CDR2 from the germline V gene are SGHRS and YFSETQ. CDR3 nucleotides: TGCGCCAGCAGCTTGCAAGGACTACCCCAAGAGACCCAGTACTTC. Residues: CASSLQGLPQETQYF.

Only one count was recorded for this clone. J is TRBJ1-2 and V is TRBV27; D call uncertain. This CDR3 has 13 amino acids. The germline CDR1 and CDR2 sequences are MNHEY and SMNVEV (reference sequence). Trimming removed 3 bases from V and 5 bases from J, with 10 bases in between. The CDR3 sequence: CASSFGSAYGYTF. CDR3 nucleotide sequence: TGTGCCAGCAGTTTTGGGTCAGCGTATGGCTACACCTTC.

The chain uses TRBV13 and TRBJ2-7; D is possibly TRBD2 (6 bases). Germline V lookup: CDR1 PRHDT, CDR2 FYEKMQ (reference sequence). The CDR3 totals 15 residues. V shed 5 bases and J shed 0 bases, with 14 bases lying between them. The CDR3: CASSRRGTISYEQYF. The CDR3 DNA reads TGTGCCAGCAGCCGTCGGGGGACCATCTCCTACGAGCAGTACTTC.

The rearrangement uses TRBV5-1 and TRBJ1-3; D gene uncertain. Germline-derived CDR1 and CDR2 are SGHRS and YFSETQ. The CDR3 sequence is 16 residues long. With 4 bases removed from V and 1 base from J, the gap between germline ends came to 15 bases. The CDR3 DNA reads TGCGCCAGCAGCGTGGACTTAACTTTATCTGGAAACACCATATATTTT. Its protein is CASSVDLTLSGNTIYF.

The CDR3 nucleotides read TGTGCCAGTAGCAGTCATGACAGTTCTGATGGCTACACCTTC. Translation: CASSSHDSSDGYTF. The chain is built from TRBV19 and TRBJ1-2; possible D gene TRBD1, 5 bases. CDR3 length: 14 residues. Trimming cost V 6 bases and J 6 bases, with 17 bases left between them. The germline V gene encodes CDR1 LNHDA and CDR2 SQIVND (reference sequence).